This TCR beta chain originates from a study of T cells in Graves' hyperthyroidism and ophthalmopathy (dated 2019 in TCRdb). At the level of the whole study: Peripheral blood was sampled at the time of initial diagnosis, prior to any treatment. To identify distinguishing TCR V-J signatures, a discovery cohort of around 98 patients was used, comprising 40 to 45 with Graves' ophthalmopathy and around 60 with stable Graves' hyperthyroidism. Prospective prediction of ophthalmopathy was tested in an independent validation cohort consisting of under 20 hyperthyroidism patients and approximately 16 patients who later progressed to ophthalmopathy. The 100 discovery patients were divided at random into training and test sets in a 7:3 ratio. In addition, the study compared T-cell repertoires in thyroid tissue and in blood from six Graves' hyperthyroidism patients. After sampling, hyperthyroidism patients received methimazole starting at 30 mg daily, and ophthalmopathy patients received high-dose intravenous methylprednisolone. TCR Vbeta CDR3 sequencing of 130 to 150 peripheral blood samples (around 45 ophthalmopathy, 75 to 80 hyperthyroidism and about 17 progressor patients) is reported in the paper. The paper as a whole reports these results and caveats: A 13 V-J signature model separated ophthalmopathy from stable hyperthyroidism, with about 88% sensitivity and about 81% specificity in cross-validation and 80%/75% in testing. In validation, the model predicted progression to ophthalmopathy a median of approximately 6.6 months before onset, with about 71% sensitivity and about 72% specificity. Sample size was not statistically predetermined, and investigators were not blinded to group allocation. Most expanded thyroid clonotypes (frequency above 0.001) were also found in blood, which suggests that blood repertoires may mirror thyroid immune responses.

Concerning this clonotype: It has no known antigen specificity. Base qualities are missing; no much larger clone stands one base away.

Amplification of TCR beta CDR3 regions was carried out from RNA transcripts. For the first round of RT-PCR on the TCR CDR3, the HTBI primer set was used together with the Qiagen OneStep RT-PCR kit. Libraries were constructed in a second round of multiplex PCR, after which size selection and purification were carried out. Paired-end sequencing of the libraries was performed with 100 bp reads on an Illumina HiSeq2000. The original methods were these. SOAPnuke was used to process the raw data, removing reads that contained adapters or uncalled bases, had a mean Phred below 15, or lacked an exact match to the constant primer or identifier. COPE v1.2.5 was used to merge the high-quality paired reads, and each unique nucleotide sequence was defined as a clonotype. MiTCR v1.1 was used to align clonotypes to the IMGT TRBV, TRBD and TRBJ reference segments. Analysis was restricted to V-J combinations with a frequency above 0.0001, which covered roughly 99% of repertoires. A TCS score was defined as the ratio of F50 (clonal expansion) to E x V (chaos), with BLOSUM62-based TCRdist applied between CDR3 peptides within each V-J. Welch's t-statistics and random forest reduced around 510 V-J features to roughly 13, which were used in a naive Bayes classifier (R e1071). In-frame beta chains were kept once TCRdb had trimmed the public reads at Q25 with fastp and called clones with MiXCR. Records with the same CDR3 protein are collapsed into one entry carrying the most frequent genes and DNA. TCRdb's processing, not the study's, gives the V and J calls here. In all, the sample holds a few hundred thousand distinct CDR3 sequences, and roughly 16% of those were seen once. Less than 3.5% of the sample rests with the top ten.

Ophthalmopathy patients had moderately to severely active disease, Clinical Activity Score of at least 3, NOSPECS grade of at least 4, and duration under 3 months. Exclusion was applied to patients with uncontrolled infections, other autoimmune diseases, pregnancy or lactation. Diagnoses relied on clinical symptoms, serum thyroxine and TRAb, thyroid ultrasound and orbital computed tomography. Ficoll-Paque density gradient centrifugation was used to isolate PBMCs from about 9.4 ml of fresh peripheral blood. Total RNA was extracted using Trizol reagent, and RNA quality was assessed on an Agilent 2100 Bioanalyzer. V lost 0 bases and J lost 0 bases; the stretch between them is 3 bases long. CDR1 LNHNV and CDR2 YYDKDF were looked up in the germline V gene (reference sequence). Taken from cysteine to phenylalanine, the CDR3 has 14 residues. The entry retains the CDR3 DNA only, 42 bases that are in frame from base 1.

The chain is made from TRBV15 and TRBJ2-1, with the D gene uncertain. The sequencing input was blood. This receptor was obtained from a woman between 40 and 55 years old with Graves' ophthalmopathy. The sequenced DNA: TGTGCCACCAGCAGAGAGGGCTCCTACAATGAGCAGTTCTTC. Translated, it gives CATSREGSYNEQFF.